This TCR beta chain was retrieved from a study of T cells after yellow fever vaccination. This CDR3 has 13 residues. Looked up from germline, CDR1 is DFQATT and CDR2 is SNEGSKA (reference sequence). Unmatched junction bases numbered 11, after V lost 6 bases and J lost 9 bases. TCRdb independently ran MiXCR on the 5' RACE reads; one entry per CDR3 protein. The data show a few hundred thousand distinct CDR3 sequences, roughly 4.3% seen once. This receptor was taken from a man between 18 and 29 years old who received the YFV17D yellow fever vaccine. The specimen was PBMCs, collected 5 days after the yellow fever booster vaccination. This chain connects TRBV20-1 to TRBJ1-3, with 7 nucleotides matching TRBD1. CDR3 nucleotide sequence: TGCAGTGCCCGGGGACAGCTAGTGGGCACCATATATTTT. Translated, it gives CSARGQLVGTIYF.